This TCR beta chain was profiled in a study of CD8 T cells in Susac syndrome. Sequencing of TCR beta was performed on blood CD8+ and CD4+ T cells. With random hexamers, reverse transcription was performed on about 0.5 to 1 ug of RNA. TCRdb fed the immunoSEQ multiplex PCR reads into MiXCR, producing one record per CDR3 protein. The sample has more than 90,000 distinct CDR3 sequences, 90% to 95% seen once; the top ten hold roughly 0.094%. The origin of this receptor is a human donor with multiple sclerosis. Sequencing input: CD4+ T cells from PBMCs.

The CDR3, as DNA: TGCGCCAGCAGCTTGGCTCCCGGGGGAAGCAATGAGCAGTTCTTC. It specifies CASSLAPGGSNEQFF. The chain couples TRBV5-1 to TRBJ2-1, with D perhaps matching TRBD2 (6 bases). Germline-derived CDR1 and CDR2 are SGHRS and YFSETQ. Between the trimmed V and J ends, which lost 0 bases and 6 bases, there was a span of 13 bases. The CDR3 runs 15 residues.